The subject of this entry is one T cell receptor (beta chain). The CDR3 has 12 amino acids. From germline, CDR1 is MDHEN and CDR2 SYDVKM. With 6 bases removed from V and 4 bases from J, the gap between germline ends came to 9 bases. The entry originates in a study of blood T cell repertoires in COVID-19. Study in general: The United States, Italy and Spain provided the acute and convalescent COVID-19 samples. Sources were T cells, B-cell-depleted T cells, or PBMCs; the material itself was cDNA or gDNA.

Using immunoSEQ multiplex PCR, the repertoire was profiled, and TCRdb retains in-frame clones only, with some absent. The sample consists of 110,000 to 150,000 clones, around 81% of them appearing once. V gene TRBV28 combines with J gene TRBJ1-1, with TRBD1 as a possible D gene (5 bases). The sequencing input was peripheral blood. This clonotype was obtained from a human donor in a cohort sampled during active COVID-19. Written as DNA, the CDR3 is TGTGCCAGCAGAACGGGGGGCACTGAAGCTTTCTTT. This sequence encodes CASRTGGTEAFF.